The clone carrying this T cell receptor beta chain was seen at least ten times. This record comes from a study of prognosis after radiotherapy for stage I lung cancer. The wider study: In total, roughly 13 men and several women took part as patients, aged roughly 53 to 85 with a median of roughly 70 years. In 3 to 5 fractions, radiotherapy was administered as SBRT with a biologically effective dose of at least 100 Gy.

Starting from genomic DNA, TCR beta CDR3 was amplified through two-round multiplex PCR. For every TRBV and TRBJ gene, a specific primer was used in first-round PCR. MiXCR, applied by TCRdb to the multiplex PCR reads, yields one record per CDR3 protein. The sample records about 30,000 distinct CDR3 sequences, approximately 31% being singletons. Trimming pared 1 base from V and 5 bases from J, leaving 17 bases between. CDR3 length equals 16 residues. CDR1 LGHNA and CDR2 YNFKEQ come from the germline V gene. The sequencing used PBMCs, collected before or after stereotactic body radiation therapy (not recorded which). The chain joins TRBV4-2 to TRBJ1-2; D is perhaps TRBD1 (5 bases). This TCR came from a donor aged 50 or older with non-small cell lung cancer. CDR3 bases: TGTGCCAGCAGCCAAGTCTTCCAGGAATGGGGGTATGGCTACACCTTC. Its protein product is CASSQVFQEWGYGYTF.